This T cell receptor (beta chain) was profiled in a study of siplizumab effects on memory and regulatory T cells. This CDR3 is built from 14 residues. Trimming cost V 4 bases and J 6 bases; bases outside gene matches: 6. CDR1 SGHRS and CDR2 YFSETQ come from the germline V gene. TCRdb's copy holds only in-frame clones and misses some; the assay was immunoSEQ multiplex PCR. This table has around 110,000 clones, around 94% appearing once. As concerns this clone: Its antigen is still unknown.

Study observations and caveats: Alloreactive sequences tracing back to unstimulated CD4+ memory cells fell significantly with siplizumab. Whether the proliferating Tregs (from siplizumab cultures) were suppressive was not confirmed. A naive or memory phenotype could not be assigned to roughly 80-97% of the proliferating CD4+ or CD8+ clones. It seemed that naive T cells were more diverse than memory cells and were major contributors to the alloresponse.

Material for sequencing was non-Treg CD4+ T cells sorted from blood. This sequence originates from a human donor in good health. The V and J genes are TRBV5-1 and TRBJ2-2; 7 positions match TRBD1. This CDR3 reads CASSRTGDPGELFF. CDR3 DNA: TGCGCCAGCAGCCGTACAGGGGATCCCGGGGAGCTGTTTTTT.